Following are 5 T cell receptor beta chains from one sample sequenced in a study of blood T cell repertoires in COVID-19 (dated by TCRdb to 2020 to 2021). The receptor library was made with the immunoSEQ multiplex PCR assay. TCRdb retrieved this table from immuneACCESS and kept in-frame rearrangements only. Not all clones are present; in checked studies, unresolved V genes account for under half, and no reason is known for the remainder. The sample table holds roughly 390,000 clones, of which around 87% were seen once. The ten largest clones capture more than 9% of the sample. Sample: peripheral blood. These receptors came from a woman aged 25 to 39 with COVID-19, enrolled during active disease.

The chain recombines TRBV18 with TRBJ2-7; 7 bases are shared with TRBD2. The ends lost 2 bases at V and 0 bases at J; junction bases unmatched: 1. From germline, CDR1 is KGHSH and CDR2 LQKENI. CDR3 length equals 14 residues. The CDR3 bases are TGTGCCAGCTCACCAACTAGCGACTCCTACGAGCAGTACTTC. Protein sequence: CASSPTSDSYEQYF. Complete variable domain (other parts from reference TRBV18 and TRBJ2-7): NAGVMQNPRHLVRRRGQEARLRCSPMKGHSHVYWYRQLPEEGLKFMVYLQKENIIDESGMPKERFSAEFPKEGPSILRIQQVVRGDSAAYFCASSPTSDSYEQYFGPGTRLTVT.

The chain links TRBV6-5 to TRBJ2-7; possibly TRBD2 for D (6 bases). Germline CDR1 MNHEY, CDR2 SVGAGI. The CDR3 is 14 amino acids. With 5 bases removed from V and 0 bases from J, the gap between germline ends came to 11 bases. In DNA form, the CDR3 reads TGTGCCAGCAGTCCCCCGGGGGACTCCTACGAGCAGTACTTC. Amino acids: CASSPPGDSYEQYF.

The chain is built from TRBV13 and TRBJ2-7; D not certain. V gave up 4 bases and J gave up 2 bases, with 12 bases separating them. The CDR3 covers 14 residues. Germline V gives CDR1 PRHDT, CDR2 FYEKMQ (reference sequence). As DNA, the CDR3 is TGTGCCAGCAGCTCTAGTTTGAACCCCTACGAGCAGTACTTC. Residues: CASSSSLNPYEQYF. The whole variable domain, filled in from reference TRBV13 and TRBJ2-7, reads AAGVIQSPRHLIKEKRETATLKCYPIPRHDTVYWYQQGPGQDPQFLISFYEKMQSDKGSIPDRFSAQQFSDYHSELNMSSLELGDSALYFCASSSSLNPYEQYFGPGTRLTVT.

V is TRBV4-3 and J is TRBJ2-3, with TRBD2 as a possible D gene (6 bases). CDR1 and CDR2 (germline): LGHNA, YSLEER. V was clipped by 3 bases and J by 3 bases, with 16 bases between them. The CDR3 runs 16 residues. The CDR3 loop reads CASSQTPGEVTDTQYF. The CDR3 coding sequence is TGCGCCAGCAGCCAGACGCCGGGAGAGGTGACAGATACGCAGTATTTT.

The chain's CDR3 is CASSLFTEQYF. The DNA for the CDR3 is TGTGCCAGCAGCTTGTTTACAGAGCAGTACTTC. The rearrangement uses TRBV5-5 and TRBJ2-7; no clear D. Trimming removed 1 base at V and 7 bases at J, with 6 bases between. There are 11 residues in the CDR3. Germline CDR1 SGHKS, CDR2 YYEKEE (reference sequence).